Listed below are T cell receptor beta chains from one sample, sequenced in a study of cytotoxic CD8 clonotypes in ibrutinib-treated CLL. Generated by immunoSEQ multiplex PCR, the TCRdb table keeps only in-frame clones and is missing some. Here the sample spans around 97,000 clones, almost 80% being singletons. Sequences were derived from PBMCs, sampled after 12 months of ibrutinib treatment. The receptors originated from a human donor with chronic lymphocytic leukemia. Both conserved end residues are part of each CDR3. Fields, in order: J gene, clone size, V gene, D gene, CDR3 protein, CDR3 DNA. A D gene is named only where the DNA matches it firmly. Size is omitted from some rows. Given values are once, few, many or a class for expanded clones.

>TRBJ2-3|once|TRBV7-3|TRBD1
CASSFLRTGDTQYF
TGTGCCAGCAGCTTCCTGAGGACAGGAGATACGCAGTATTTT
>TRBJ2-1|-|TRBV27|-
CASSLGDREGNEQFF
TGTGCCAGCAGTTTGGGGGATAGGGAAGGCAATGAGCAGTTCTTC
>TRBJ2-7|-|TRBV7-2|-
CASSLGPLGGETYEQYF
TGTGCCAGCAGCTTAGGCCCTTTGGGCGGGGAGACCTACGAGCAGTACTTC
>TRBJ2-1|medium-sized|TRBV6-5|TRBD2
CASSYGGGARNEQFF
TGTGCCAGCAGTTACGGCGGGGGGGCTCGGAATGAGCAGTTCTTC
>TRBJ2-3|-|TRBV27|-
CASSLDLGGPDTQYF
TGTGCCAGCAGTTTAGACCTCGGGGGGCCAGATACGCAGTATTTT
>TRBJ1-5|-|TRBV7-9|-
CASSLGEYSNQPQHF
TGTGCCAGCAGCTTAGGGGAGTACAGCAATCAGCCCCAGCATTTT
>TRBJ2-1|few|TRBV19|TRBD1
CASSMGTGGSEQFF
TGTGCCAGTAGTATGGGCACAGGGGGCTCTGAGCAGTTCTTC
>TRBJ1-6|once|TRBV5-8|-
CASRIYGQNHSPLHF
TGTGCCAGCAGAATATATGGACAGAATCATTCACCCCTCCACTTT
>TRBJ1-2|few|TRBV9|-
CASSVETDYGYTF
TGTGCCAGCAGCGTAGAGACGGACTATGGCTACACCTTC
>TRBJ1-2|-|TRBV19|-
CASSILIRGGSSYGYTF
TGTGCCAGTAGTATATTGATAAGGGGGGGATCCTCCTATGGCTACACCTTC
>TRBJ2-5|-|TRBV27|-
CASSLRTTVAQETQYF
TGTGCCAGCAGTTTGCGGACGACAGTGGCACAAGAGACCCAGTACTTC
>TRBJ1-1|many|TRBV29-1|-
CSVEDAGMNTEAFF
TGCAGCGTTGAAGATGCAGGGATGAACACTGAAGCTTTCTTT
>TRBJ1-4|-|TRBV2|TRBD1
CASSPPGQGLEKLFF
TGTGCCAGCAGTCCACCGGGACAGGGCTTAGAAAAACTGTTTTTT
>TRBJ1-2|-|TRBV10-3|-
CATQEGQGYGYTF
TGTGCCACCCAAGAAGGGCAGGGGTATGGCTACACCTTC
>TRBJ1-3|-|TRBV19|-
CASTPTGISKIGNTIYF
TGTGCCTCGACGCCCACAGGAATCTCTAAAATTGGAAACACCATATATTTT
>TRBJ2-3|once|TRBV27|-
CASRLSPTIDTQYF
TGTGCCAGCCGTCTATCCCCTACTATAGATACGCAGTATTTT
>TRBJ2-4|-|TRBV6-6|TRBD1
CASTGQGNIQYF
TGTGCCAGCACCGGACAGGGGAACATTCAGTACTTC
>TRBJ2-3|few|TRBV14|TRBD1
CASSQRTGGAVGDTQYF
TGTGCCAGCAGCCAACGAACAGGGGGCGCAGTAGGAGATACGCAGTATTTT
>TRBJ2-1|few|TRBV11-3|TRBD2
CASSGGTSSEQFF
TGTGCCAGCAGCGGGGGGACTAGTTCTGAGCAGTTCTTC
>TRBJ2-1|-|TRBV7-3|-
CASSLGGDYYNEQFF
TGTGCCAGCAGCTTAGGGGGAGACTACTACAATGAGCAGTTCTTC
>TRBJ2-2|few|TRBV18|-
CASQAQGKKEGGELFF
TGTGCCAGCCAGGCGCAGGGCAAGAAGGAAGGCGGGGAGCTGTTTTTT
>TRBJ2-3|-|TRBV7-7|TRBD1
CASSFFPNRGSTDTQYF
TGTGCTAGCAGCTTTTTCCCTAACAGGGGGAGCACAGATACGCAGTATTTT
>TRBJ2-1|-|TRBV6-6|-
CASPPWGGLSYNEQFF
TGTGCCAGCCCCCCCTGGGGGGGGCTCTCCTACAATGAGCAGTTCTTC
>TRBJ2-2|-|TRBV29-1|-
CSVVVDRFTGELFF
TGCAGCGTTGTAGTGGACAGATTCACCGGGGAGCTGTTTTTT